These 21 T cell receptor beta chains came from one sample sequenced in a study of CD8+ T cells in alopecia areata (dated 2018 in TCRdb). Library method: the immunoSEQ multiplex PCR assay. To provide template for TCR sequencing, every sample had RNA extracted and reverse transcribed into cDNA. Here the immuneACCESS table is served through TCRdb, limited to in-frame sequences with V and J called. Missing clones are a known gap in these copies; in checked studies unresolved V genes cover under half, and the rest lacks a known reason. The sample has 120,000 or so clones on record, roughly two fifths of them singletons. Together, the top ten hold roughly 3.3% of the sample. What was sequenced was CD4+ T cells sorted from blood. The source is a human donor with alopecia areata.

The chain is built from TRBV2 and TRBJ1-2; no clear D. The germline V gene encodes CDR1 SNHLY and CDR2 FYNNEI. Trimming took off 1 base at V and 5 bases at J, with 8 bases between the two ends. This CDR3 spans 13 amino acids. CDR3 amino acids: CASSEGPGYGYTF. In nucleotides, the CDR3 is TGTGCCAGCAGTGAAGGTCCCGGTTATGGCTACACCTTC. The variable domain in full, with the rest retrieved from reference TRBV2 and TRBJ1-2, is EPEVTQTPSHQVTQMGQEVILRCVPISNHLYFYWYRQILGQKVEFLVSFYNNEISEKSEIFDDQFSVERPDGSNFTLKIRSTKLEDSAMYFCASSEGPGYGYTFGSGTRLTVV.

The chain has TRBV28 and TRBJ1-5; no reliable D call. The CDR3 is 12 amino acids. With 5 bases removed from V and 9 bases from J, the gap between germline ends came to 11 bases. Germline CDR1 reads MDHEN; CDR2 reads SYDVKM. The CDR3 region is CASSPAGGPQHF. The CDR3 DNA is TGTGCCAGCAGTCCCGCCGGCGGGCCCCAGCATTTT.

On this clone: This specimen includes other DNA sequences encoding the same CDR3. The CDR3 DNA sequence: TGTGCCAGCAGCCTGGTGGGTTACGAGCAGTACTTC. It yields the protein CASSLVGYEQYF. This chain joins TRBV28 and TRBJ2-7; D unresolved. The germline V gene has CDR1 MDHEN and CDR2 SYDVKM. This CDR3 is 12 amino acids long. Trimming removed 6 bases from V and 4 bases from J, with 10 bases in between.

The chain recombines TRBV29-1 with TRBJ2-4, with 8 bases fitting TRBD1. Germline lookup yields CDR1 SQVTM and CDR2 ANQGSEA. V lost 5 bases to trimming and J lost 7 bases; unmatched junction nucleotides: 19. The CDR3 runs 17 residues. The chain's CDR3 is CSVLNPGGWVNNNIQYF. The CDR3 region has the DNA TGCAGCGTTTTGAACCCAGGGGGCTGGGTGAATAACAACATTCAGTACTTC.

This clone was counted between two and nine times. V is TRBV28 and J is TRBJ2-7, with 7 nucleotides matching TRBD2. Germline V gene data show CDR1 as MDHEN and CDR2 as SYDVKM. J gave up 3 bases and V 2 bases, and 7 bases lay outside the gene matches. This CDR3 contains 15 residues. For the CDR3, the DNA is TGTGCCAGCAGTTTAAATAGGGACTACAACTACGAGCAGTACTTC. It codes for CASSLNRDYNYEQYF. Full variable domain (outside the CDR3, taken from reference TRBV28 and TRBJ2-7): DVKVTQSSRYLVKRTGEKVFLECVQDMDHENMFWYRQDPGLGLRLIYFSYDVKMKEKGDIPEGYSVSREKKERFSLILESASTNQTSMYLCASSLNRDYNYEQYFGPGTRLTVT.

This clone was seen more than once but under ten times. The chain uses TRBV11-2 and TRBJ2-5; D may be TRBD1 or TRBD2 (6 bases each). V lost 6 bases and J 7 bases, leaving 18 bases between the germline ends. The CDR3 extends over 14 amino acids. The germline V gene encodes CDR1 SGHAT and CDR2 FQNNGV. CDR3 in DNA: TGTGCCAGCAGTAATTGGGGGGCGCGAGGGACCCAGTACTTC. Protein product: CASSNWGARGTQYF.

This clone was counted only a few times. The chain uses TRBV5-6 and TRBJ2-1, with D unclear. Trimming removed 0 bases at V and 4 bases at J, with 14 bases between. The CDR3 contains 16 residues. Germline assignment: CDR1 SGHDT and CDR2 YYEEEE. The CDR3 loop reads CASSLGWVLGYNEQFF. CDR3 DNA sequence: TGTGCCAGCAGCTTGGGTTGGGTCCTCGGATACAATGAGCAGTTCTTC.

V and J are TRBV9 and TRBJ2-1; D ambiguous. CDR1 SGDLS and CDR2 YYNGEE come from the germline V gene. The germline V and J ends were trimmed by 0 bases and 0 bases, with 7 bases remaining between them. This CDR3 is built from 15 residues. CDR3 sequence (DNA): TGTGCCAGCAGCGTAGATGGCGGCTCCTACAATGAGCAGTTCTTC. It codes for CASSVDGGSYNEQFF.

This clone has just a few counts. The gene calls are TRBV7-2 and TRBJ2-1; D is undetermined. Deletions cut 4 bases from V and 10 bases from J, with 14 bases between. CDR3 length equals 13 residues. Germline V lookup: CDR1 SGHTA, CDR2 FQGNSA. CDR3: CASSSSLGVEQFF. CDR3 coding DNA: TGTGCCAGCAGCTCCTCCCTAGGAGTCGAGCAGTTCTTC.

The chain employs TRBV7-9 and TRBJ2-7; 7 positions agree with TRBD1. The CDR3 consists of 14 residues. Germline values: CDR1 SEHNR, CDR2 FQNEAQ (reference sequence). The V segment lost 8 bases and the J segment 0 bases; nucleotides outside the gene matches: 7. CDR3 coding DNA: TGTGCCAGCGCACCTAGGACAGGCTCCTACGAGCAGTACTTC. Translating it yields CASAPRTGSYEQYF.

The genes are TRBV5-1 and TRBJ1-6, with 10 positions matching TRBD1. The junction had 12 bases not matched to a gene; V was cut back by 8 bases and J by 7 bases. The V gene's germline CDR1 is SGHRS and CDR2 YFSETQ. The CDR3 loop spans 16 amino acids. CDR3 in amino acids: CASRITPGQGNSPLHF. In DNA form, the CDR3 reads TGCGCCAGTAGAATCACACCGGGACAGGGGAATTCACCCCTCCACTTT.

The chain has TRBV29-1 and TRBJ1-3, with 7 bases lining up with TRBD1. Germline V lookup: CDR1 SQVTM, CDR2 ANQGSEA. The CDR3 totals 14 residues. V dropped 7 bases and J dropped 0; count of bases not matched to a gene: 6. Here the CDR3 DNA reads TGCAGCGCTTCGGGACAGAACTCTGGAAACACCATATATTTT. This codes for CSASGQNSGNTIYF.

This clone was observed a few times. The chain employs TRBV5-1 and TRBJ1-1; 11 bases match TRBD1. The CDR3 is made up of 15 amino acids. V lost 3 bases and J lost 5; bases outside the gene matches: 6. CDR1 is SGHRS, CDR2 YFSETQ, per germline. CDR3 nucleotides: TGCGCCAGCAGCTGGACAGGGGGCGCGAGAACTGAAGCTTTCTTT. It specifies CASSWTGGARTEAFF.

The rearrangement joins TRBV7-2 to TRBJ2-7; no reliable D call. Germline CDR1 reads SGHTA; CDR2 reads FQGNSA. Trimming stripped 0 bases from V and 4 bases from J, with 4 bases between. The CDR3 totals 12 residues. CDR3 coding DNA: TGTGCCAGCAGCTTAGCTAGGTACGAGCAGTACTTC. This codes for CASSLARYEQYF.

This clone showed up just a few times. The chain has TRBV29-1 and TRBJ2-1; 12 bases fit TRBD2. This CDR3 region has 11 residues. The J segment lost 8 bases and the V segment lost 7 bases, leaving 0 bases of the junction unmatched. The germline V gene has CDR1 SQVTM and CDR2 ANQGSEA. This CDR3 is CSGLAGDEQFF. As DNA, the CDR3 is TGCAGCGGACTAGCGGGAGATGAGCAGTTCTTC.

The J gene is TRBJ2-6, the V gene TRBV14; unclear D gene. The CDR3 sequence is 15 residues long. Between the trimmed V and J ends, which lost 4 bases and 1 base, there was a span of 8 bases. Germline V gives CDR1 SGHDN, CDR2 FVKESK. In nucleotides, the CDR3 is TGTGCCAGCAGCCTCCAATTGTCTGGGGCCAACGTCCTGACTTTC. Protein sequence: CASSLQLSGANVLTF.

V is TRBV7-2 and J is TRBJ1-1, with D maybe TRBD1 (6 bases). The CDR3 consists of 15 residues. Germline-derived CDR1 and CDR2 are SGHTA and FQGNSA. V dropped 5 bases and J dropped 1 base, with 14 bases sitting between them. The CDR3 DNA is TGTGCCAGCAGCCCCGGGAGGGGGACGAACACTGAAGCTTTCTTT. Its protein product is CASSPGRGTNTEAFF.

The chain is built from TRBV7-2 and TRBJ2-1; D gene unclear. Germline values: CDR1 SGHTA, CDR2 FQGNSA. Trimming left V 5 bases short and J 1 base short, with 3 bases between. The CDR3 has 12 residues. CDR3 bases: TGTGCCAGCAGCCCTTCCTACAATGAGCAGTTCTTC. Residues: CASSPSYNEQFF.

This clone appeared a few times. This sequence joins TRBV28 and TRBJ2-3; D remains ambiguous. This CDR3 comprises 11 residues. The germline CDR1 and CDR2 sequences are MDHEN and SYDVKM. Trimming left V 2 bases short and J 14 bases short, with 11 bases between. The CDR3 DNA follows: TGTGCCAGCAGTTTAACAGAGAAGAGGTATTTT. The encoded protein is CASSLTEKRYF.

As for this clone: At the DNA level, this CDR3 is encoded by other sequences in the same sample as well. The J gene is TRBJ2-3, the V gene TRBV29-1; no firm D call. V dropped 1 base and J dropped 6 bases, with 8 bases sitting between them. The CDR3 spans 12 residues. The germline V gene encodes CDR1 SQVTM and CDR2 ANQGSEA. CDR3 coding DNA: TGCAGCGTTGAAGTACGGTCCGATACGCAGTATTTT. As protein: CSVEVRSDTQYF.

The chain combines TRBV6-5 with TRBJ2-5, with 9 nucleotides matching TRBD1. The germline V gene encodes CDR1 MNHEY and CDR2 SVGAGI. The CDR3 is 15 amino acids. The V segment lost 6 bases and the J segment 0 bases; nucleotides outside the gene matches: 5. Here the CDR3 DNA reads TGTGCCAGCAGCCCCGGGACAGGGAACCAAGAGACCCAGTACTTC. Its translation: CASSPGTGNQETQYF.